The sample holds a few counts of the clone carrying this TCR beta chain. What it recognizes is unknown. The data belong to a study of vaccination and CD4 T cells after COVID-19. The Oncomine TCR Beta short-read assay sequenced DNA from cultured CD4+ T cells. TCRdb ran MiXCR on the PCR reads and lists one entry per CDR3 protein. This sample has more than 10,000 distinct CDR3 sequences, with around a third found just once. Documented treatment: roughly 11-day PBMC culture with coronavirus spike peptide pools or control peptides (ViraFEST assay). ViraFEST enlarged antigen-specific T cell populations with peptide pools and afterwards sequenced TCRs. Study results and caveats: In median terms, SARS-CoV-2-reactive clonotypes went from about 20 to 38, a nonsignificant rise.

The CDR3 contains 15 residues. The V segment lost 0 bases and the J segment 3 bases; nucleotides outside the gene matches: 6. Germline-derived CDR1 and CDR2 are DFQATT and SNEGSKA (reference sequence). The receptor comes from a human donor who had recovered from COVID-19. Sample: CD4+ T cells from blood, cultured in vitro, taken after SARS-CoV-2 vaccination. The J gene is TRBJ2-7, the V gene TRBV20-1; 9 nucleotides agree with TRBD2. The CDR3 protein is CSARDRLAGVYEQYF. The DNA of the CDR3 is TGCAGTGCTAGAGATCGGTTAGCGGGGGTCTACGAGCAGTACTTC.